Listed here is a single TCR beta chain. Here immunoSEQ multiplex PCR was the method, and the copy in TCRdb shows in-frame clones only, minus some. Among about 40,000 clones, roughly 80% were seen once, and the ten largest hold about 23%. The data originate from a study of PD-1 blockade in mismatch repair-deficient tumors. The clonotype originates from an adult with mismatch repair-deficient cancer. Material: peripheral blood, obtained 4 weeks after starting pembrolizumab.

The CDR3 spells CASSFTSGRADNEQFF. The CDR3, as DNA: TGTGCCAGCAGTTTTACAAGCGGGAGGGCGGACAATGAGCAGTTCTTC. The rearrangement joins TRBV28 to TRBJ2-1; 10 positions match TRBD2. Germline-derived CDR1 and CDR2 are MDHEN and SYDVKM. V was pared by 3 bases and J by 5 bases, with 7 bases of the junction left unmatched. The CDR3 is made up of 16 amino acids.